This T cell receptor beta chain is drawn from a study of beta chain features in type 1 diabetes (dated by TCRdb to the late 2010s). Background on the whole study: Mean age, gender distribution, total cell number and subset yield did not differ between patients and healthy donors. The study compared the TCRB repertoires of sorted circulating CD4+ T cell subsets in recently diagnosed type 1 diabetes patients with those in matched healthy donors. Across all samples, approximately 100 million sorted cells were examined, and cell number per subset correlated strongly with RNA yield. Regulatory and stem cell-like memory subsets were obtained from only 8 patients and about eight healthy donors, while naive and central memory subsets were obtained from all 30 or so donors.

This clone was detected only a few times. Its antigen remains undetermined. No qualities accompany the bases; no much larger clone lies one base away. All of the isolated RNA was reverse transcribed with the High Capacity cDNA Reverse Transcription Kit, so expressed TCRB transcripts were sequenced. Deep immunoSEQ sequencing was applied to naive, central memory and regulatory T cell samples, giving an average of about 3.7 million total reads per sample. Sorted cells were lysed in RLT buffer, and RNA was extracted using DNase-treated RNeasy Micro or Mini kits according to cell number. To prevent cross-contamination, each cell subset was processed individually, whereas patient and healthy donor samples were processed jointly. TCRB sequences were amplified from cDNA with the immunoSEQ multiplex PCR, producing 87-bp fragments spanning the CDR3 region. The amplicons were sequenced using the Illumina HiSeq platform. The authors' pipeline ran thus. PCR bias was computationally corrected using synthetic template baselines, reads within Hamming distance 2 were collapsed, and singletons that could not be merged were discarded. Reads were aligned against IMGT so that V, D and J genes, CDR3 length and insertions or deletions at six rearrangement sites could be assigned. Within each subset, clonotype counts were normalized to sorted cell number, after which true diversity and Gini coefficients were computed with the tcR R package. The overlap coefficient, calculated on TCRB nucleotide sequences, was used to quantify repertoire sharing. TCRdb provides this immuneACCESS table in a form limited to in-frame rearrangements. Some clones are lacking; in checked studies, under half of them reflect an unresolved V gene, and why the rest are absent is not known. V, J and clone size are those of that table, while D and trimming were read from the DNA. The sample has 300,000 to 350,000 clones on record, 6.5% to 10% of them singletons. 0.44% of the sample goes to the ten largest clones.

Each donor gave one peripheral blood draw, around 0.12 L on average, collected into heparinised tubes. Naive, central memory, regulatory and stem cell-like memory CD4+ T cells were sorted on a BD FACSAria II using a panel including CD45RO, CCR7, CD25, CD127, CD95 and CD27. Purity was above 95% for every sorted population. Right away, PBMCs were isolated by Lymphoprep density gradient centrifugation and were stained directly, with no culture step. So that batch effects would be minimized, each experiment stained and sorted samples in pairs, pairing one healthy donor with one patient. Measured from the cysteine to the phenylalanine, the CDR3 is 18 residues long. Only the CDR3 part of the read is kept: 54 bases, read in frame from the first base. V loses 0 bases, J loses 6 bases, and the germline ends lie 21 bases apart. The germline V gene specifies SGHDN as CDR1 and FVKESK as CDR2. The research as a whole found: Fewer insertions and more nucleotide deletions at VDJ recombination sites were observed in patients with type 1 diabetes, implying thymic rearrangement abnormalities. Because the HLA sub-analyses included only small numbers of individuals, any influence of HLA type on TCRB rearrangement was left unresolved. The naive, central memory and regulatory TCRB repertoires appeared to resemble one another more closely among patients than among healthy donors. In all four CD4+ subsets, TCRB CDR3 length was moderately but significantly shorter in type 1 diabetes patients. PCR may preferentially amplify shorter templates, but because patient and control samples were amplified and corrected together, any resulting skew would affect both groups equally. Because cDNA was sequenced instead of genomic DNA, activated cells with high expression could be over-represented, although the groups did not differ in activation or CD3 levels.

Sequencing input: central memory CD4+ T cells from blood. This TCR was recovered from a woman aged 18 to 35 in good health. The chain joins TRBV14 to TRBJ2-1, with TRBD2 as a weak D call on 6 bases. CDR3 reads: CASSQESWSLANPNEQFF. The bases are TGTGCCAGCAGCCAAGAGAGTTGGAGTCTAGCGAACCCCAATGAGCAGTTCTTC.